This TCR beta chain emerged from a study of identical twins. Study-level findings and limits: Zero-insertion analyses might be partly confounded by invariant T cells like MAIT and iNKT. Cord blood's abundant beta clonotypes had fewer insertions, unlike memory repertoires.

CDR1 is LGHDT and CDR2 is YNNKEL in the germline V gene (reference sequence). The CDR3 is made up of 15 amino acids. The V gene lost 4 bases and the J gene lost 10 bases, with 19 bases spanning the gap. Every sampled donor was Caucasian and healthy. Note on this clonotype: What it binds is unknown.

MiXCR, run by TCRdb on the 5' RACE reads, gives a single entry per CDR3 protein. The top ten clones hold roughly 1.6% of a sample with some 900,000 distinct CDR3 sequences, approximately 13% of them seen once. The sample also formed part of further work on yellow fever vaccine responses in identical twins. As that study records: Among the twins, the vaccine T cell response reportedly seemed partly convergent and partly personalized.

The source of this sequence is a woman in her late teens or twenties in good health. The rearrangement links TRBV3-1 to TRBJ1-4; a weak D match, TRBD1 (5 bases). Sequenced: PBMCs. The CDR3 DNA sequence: TGTGCCAGCAGCCTTGGGGACTATTCCTCCCGAAAACTGTTTTTT. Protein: CASSLGDYSSRKLFF.